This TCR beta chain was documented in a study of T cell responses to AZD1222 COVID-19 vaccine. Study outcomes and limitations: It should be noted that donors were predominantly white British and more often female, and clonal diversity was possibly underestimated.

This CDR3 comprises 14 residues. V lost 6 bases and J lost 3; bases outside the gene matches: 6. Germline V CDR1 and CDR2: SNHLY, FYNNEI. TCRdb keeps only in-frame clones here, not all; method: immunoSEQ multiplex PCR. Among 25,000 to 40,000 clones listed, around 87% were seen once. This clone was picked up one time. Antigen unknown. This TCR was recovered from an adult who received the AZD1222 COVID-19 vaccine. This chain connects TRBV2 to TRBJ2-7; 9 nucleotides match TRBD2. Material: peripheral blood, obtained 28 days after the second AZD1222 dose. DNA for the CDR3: TGTGCCAGCAGCCCGACTAGCGGAGGCTACGAGCAGTACTTC. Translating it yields CASSPTSGGYEQYF.